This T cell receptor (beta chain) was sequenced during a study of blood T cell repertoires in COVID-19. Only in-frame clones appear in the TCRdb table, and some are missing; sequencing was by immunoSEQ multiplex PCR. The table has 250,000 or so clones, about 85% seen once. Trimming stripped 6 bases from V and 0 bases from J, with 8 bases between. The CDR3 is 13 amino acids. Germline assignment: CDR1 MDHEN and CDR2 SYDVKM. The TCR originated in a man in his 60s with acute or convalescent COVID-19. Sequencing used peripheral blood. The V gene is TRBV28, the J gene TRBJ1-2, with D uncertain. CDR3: CASSPPTNYGYTF. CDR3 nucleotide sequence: TGTGCCAGCAGCCCCCCCACTAACTATGGCTACACCTTC.